This TCR beta chain was sequenced for a study of blood T cell repertoires in COVID-19. Study information: COVID-19 samples from acute and convalescent phases originated in the United States, Italy and Spain. T cells, B-cell-depleted T cells, or PBMCs supplied cDNA or gDNA.

Germline values: CDR1 SGHNT, CDR2 YYREEE (reference sequence). With V trimmed by 4 bases and J by 1 base, 6 bases remained unmatched. This CDR3 has 17 amino acids. This table comes from immunoSEQ multiplex PCR, and its TCRdb copy is limited to in-frame clones, with some not included. Of 84,000 or so clones listed, around four fifths are singletons. The sequence was collected from a human donor in a cohort sampled during active COVID-19. V gene TRBV5-4 combines with J gene TRBJ2-6; TRBD1 matches at 9 bases. Sequencing was carried out using peripheral blood. CDR3: CASSTGQGRSGANVLTF. DNA of the CDR3: TGTGCCAGCAGCACCGGACAGGGGAGGTCTGGGGCCAACGTCCTGACTTTC.